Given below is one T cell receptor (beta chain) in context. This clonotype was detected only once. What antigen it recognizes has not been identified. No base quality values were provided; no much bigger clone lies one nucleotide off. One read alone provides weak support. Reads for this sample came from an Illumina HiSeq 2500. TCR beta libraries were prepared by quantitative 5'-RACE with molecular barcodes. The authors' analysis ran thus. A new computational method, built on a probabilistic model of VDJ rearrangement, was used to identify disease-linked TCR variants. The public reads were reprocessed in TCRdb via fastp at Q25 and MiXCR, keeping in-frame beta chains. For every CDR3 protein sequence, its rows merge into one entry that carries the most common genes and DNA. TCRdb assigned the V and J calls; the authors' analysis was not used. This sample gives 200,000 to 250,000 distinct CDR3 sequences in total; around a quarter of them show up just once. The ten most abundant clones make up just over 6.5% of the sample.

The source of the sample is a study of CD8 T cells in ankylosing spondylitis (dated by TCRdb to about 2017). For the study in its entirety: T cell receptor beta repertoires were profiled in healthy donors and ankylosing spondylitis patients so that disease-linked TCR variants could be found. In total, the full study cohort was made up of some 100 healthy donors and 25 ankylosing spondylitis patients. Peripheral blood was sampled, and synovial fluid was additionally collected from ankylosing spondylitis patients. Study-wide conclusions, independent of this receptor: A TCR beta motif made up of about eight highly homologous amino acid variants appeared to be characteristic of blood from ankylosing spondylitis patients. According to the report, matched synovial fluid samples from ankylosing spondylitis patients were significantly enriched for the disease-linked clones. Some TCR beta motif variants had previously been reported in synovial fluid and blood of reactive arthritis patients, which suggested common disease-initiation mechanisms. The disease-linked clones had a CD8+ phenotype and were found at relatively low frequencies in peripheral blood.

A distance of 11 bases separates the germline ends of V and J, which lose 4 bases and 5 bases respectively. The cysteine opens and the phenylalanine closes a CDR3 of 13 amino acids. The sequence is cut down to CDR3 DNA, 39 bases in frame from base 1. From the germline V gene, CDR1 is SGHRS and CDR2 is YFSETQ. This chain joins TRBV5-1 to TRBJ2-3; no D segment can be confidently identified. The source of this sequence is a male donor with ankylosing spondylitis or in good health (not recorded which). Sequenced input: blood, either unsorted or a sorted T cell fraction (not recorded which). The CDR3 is CASSPELQDTQYF. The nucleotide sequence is TGCGCCAGCAGCCCGGAGCTTCAAGATACGCAGTATTTT.